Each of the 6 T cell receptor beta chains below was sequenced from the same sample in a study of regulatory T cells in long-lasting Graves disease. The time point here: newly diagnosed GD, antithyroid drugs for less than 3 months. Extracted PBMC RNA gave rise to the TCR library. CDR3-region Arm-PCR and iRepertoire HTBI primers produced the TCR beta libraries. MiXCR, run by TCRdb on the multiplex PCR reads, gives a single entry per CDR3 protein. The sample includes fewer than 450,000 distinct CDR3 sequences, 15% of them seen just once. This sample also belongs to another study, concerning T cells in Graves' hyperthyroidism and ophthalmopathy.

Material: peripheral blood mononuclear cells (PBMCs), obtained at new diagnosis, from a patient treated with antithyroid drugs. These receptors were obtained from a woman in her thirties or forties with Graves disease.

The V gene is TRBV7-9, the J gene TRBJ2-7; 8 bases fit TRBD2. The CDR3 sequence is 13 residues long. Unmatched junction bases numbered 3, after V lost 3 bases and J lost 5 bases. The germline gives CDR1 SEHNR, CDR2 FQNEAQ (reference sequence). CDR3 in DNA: TGTGCCAGCAGCTTGGAGGGACTAGACGAGCAGTACTTC. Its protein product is CASSLEGLDEQYF.

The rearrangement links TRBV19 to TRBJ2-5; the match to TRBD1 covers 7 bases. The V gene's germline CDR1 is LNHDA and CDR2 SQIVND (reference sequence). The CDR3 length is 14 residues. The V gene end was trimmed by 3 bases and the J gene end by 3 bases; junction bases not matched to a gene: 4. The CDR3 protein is CASSMWQGEETQYF. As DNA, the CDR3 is TGTGCCAGTAGTATGTGGCAGGGGGAAGAGACCCAGTACTTC.

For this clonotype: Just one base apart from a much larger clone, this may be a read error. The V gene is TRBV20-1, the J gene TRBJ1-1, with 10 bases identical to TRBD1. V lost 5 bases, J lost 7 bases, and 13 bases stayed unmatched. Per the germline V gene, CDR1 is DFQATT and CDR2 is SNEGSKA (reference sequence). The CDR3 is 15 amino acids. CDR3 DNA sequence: TGCAGTGCTTTCCTCTCCGGGACAGGGGTCATTGAAGCTTTCTTT. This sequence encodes CSAFLSGTGVIEAFF.

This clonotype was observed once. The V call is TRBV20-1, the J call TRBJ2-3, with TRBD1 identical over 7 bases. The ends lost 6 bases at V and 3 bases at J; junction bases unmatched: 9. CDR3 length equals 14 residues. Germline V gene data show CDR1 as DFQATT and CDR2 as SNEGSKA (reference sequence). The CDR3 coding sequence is TGCAGTGCAGAAGGGGGCTTTGGGACAGATACGCAGTATTTT. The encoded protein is CSAEGGFGTDTQYF.

CDR3 nucleotide sequence: TGTGCCAGTCGACAAACGGGACAGGTTAATGAAAAACTGTTTTTT. This translates into CASRQTGQVNEKLFF. The J gene is TRBJ1-4, the V gene TRBV19; TRBD1 matches at 8 bases. J was trimmed by 4 bases and V by 8 bases; bases with no gene match: 9. The CDR3 spans 15 residues. Germline V gene lookup returns CDR1 LNHDA and CDR2 SQIVND (reference sequence).

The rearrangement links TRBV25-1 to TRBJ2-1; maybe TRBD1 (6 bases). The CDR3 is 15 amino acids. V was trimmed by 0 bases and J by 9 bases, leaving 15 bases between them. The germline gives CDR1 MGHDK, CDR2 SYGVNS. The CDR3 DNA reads TGTGCCAGCAGTGAATATGGACAGAAATTCGGTGAGCAGTTCTTC. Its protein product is CASSEYGQKFGEQFF.